Given below is one T cell receptor (beta chain) in context. In its sample, this clone was seen once. The specificity of this receptor is unknown. One base away there is no much larger clone; base qualities are not given. The immunoSEQ hsTCRB v3.0 assay was used at survey level resolution to sequence the TRB variable region. The target sequencing depth for TRB was 40,000-50,000 T-cell genomes per sample. An Illumina MiSeq with a v3 150-cycle kit was used to sequence the pooled TRB libraries. Processing in the source paper ran as follows. Analysis of repertoires was carried out in R inside a reproducible Nextflow workflow spanning QC, data transformation and analysis. LymphoSeq2, an R package for exploring AIRR-Seq data, was used to implement the custom analyses. A few samples yielding fewer than 5000 total TRB sequences were excluded, leaving 188 analyzed HIV repertoires. Among the 170 to 200 HIV repertoires that were kept, 59 were collected before ART initiation and more than 120 were collected after ART initiation. Repertoires were downsampled to 5000 TRB nucleotide sequences, and summary statistics were averaged over 100 downsampling iterations. Only TRB sequences with CDR3 regions of at least seven amino acids were retained for analysis. A Shannon entropy-derived clonality score and the Gini coefficient were used to measure diversity. In repertoire networks, the top 5000 CDR3 amino acid sequences were linked whenever an edit distance of one separated two sequences. GLIPH2 predicted antigen specificity groups and MHC restriction for TRB CDR3 amino acid sequences. To flag known CMV, EBV, HIV or tissue antigen associations, CDR3 amino acid sequences were matched against VDJdb and McPAS-TCR. Pre-ART, post-ART and control groups were compared with Wilcoxon signed-rank tests and Holm-Bonferroni correction. Sourced from immuneACCESS, this table was stored by TCRdb with only in-frame sequences that have V and J called. A share of the clones is absent; for the studies checked, an unresolved V gene accounts for under half, and the remainder has no known explanation. V, J and clone size are taken as reported in that table, and D and trimming were inferred from the DNA itself. A total of approximately 29,000 clones appear in this sample, approximately 90% of them only once. The ten top clones hold roughly 13% of the sample.

This entry comes from a study of long-term antiretroviral therapy in people with HIV (dated by TCRdb to the early 2020s). Background for the entire study: The earliest samples were collected approximately a decade before the 2015 WHO recommendation for immediate ART, a period when ART was typically delayed until CD4 counts fell. A total of over 150 cryopreserved PBMC samples came from 30 or so adults with confirmed HIV infection and were collected serially over a mean of roughly six years (range 1-12). This retrospective serial study examined whether starting ART and sustained HIV suppression were associated with changes in the composition and diversity of the TRB repertoire in peripheral blood. No cross-contamination during QIAcube processing was shown when test extractions of a monoclonal T-cell line were performed alongside about 30 polyclonal samples. Among the 25 to 35 participants with HIV, eleven were female. Results and caveats for the whole study, not just this receptor: The repertoire was dominated across all time points by expanded TRB clones identified before ART initiation, although this dominance was seen to fluctuate and to decrease in many PLHIV after ART. The samples were dated from about 2004 to 2017, and the ART regimens that were used may be less effective than current ART regimens. No data were available on ART adherence, viral resistance or therapy changes, limiting inferences about post-ART repertoire changes. Narrower CDR3 length ranges were observed in HIV repertoires than in controls, and an antigen-experienced repertoire with only a slight naive shift after ART was suggested by the network structure. ART initiation was associated with a significant increase in TRB diversity, but diversity stayed significantly below transplant donor controls even after long-term ART. Because cell numbers in pre-ART samples were limited, unsorted PBMC were profiled instead of sorted CD4+ and CD8+ T cells. Because PBMC availability was limited, only the TCR beta chain was sequenced, with no alpha chain pairing.

From the cysteine through the phenylalanine, the CDR3 covers 15 amino acids. Left in the record is the CDR3 DNA by itself, 45 bases read in frame from the first base. The germline V gene specifies MGHRA as CDR1 and YSYEKL as CDR2. V is pruned by 2 bases and J by 4 bases, leaving 5 bases of the junction without a gene match. To be included, a participant needed at least one PBMC sample from before ART initiation plus at least two post-ART samples. Every participant with HIV received treatment in the United States of America. Cryopreserved samples of roughly 0.95-10 million PBMC were thawed and washed before DNA extraction. At the time of the earliest PBMC sample, participants with HIV were aged between 23 and 54 years. PBMC samples from each participant spanned 1-4 timepoints before ART initiation and 2-8 timepoints after ART initiation, with a median of 7 samples. For every participant, serial HIV viral load, CD4+ T-cell count, ART history and demographic data were obtained. A Qiagen kit on a QIAcube was used to extract genomic DNA from unsorted PBMC, with samples processed in batches of 12.

This sequence originates from a man younger than 35 with HIV. This sample comprised unsorted PBMCs, obtained 1.1 years after starting antiretroviral therapy. The chain links TRBV4-1 with TRBJ2-7, with 10 central nucleotides matching TRBD2. The CDR3 reads CASSQPSGRGYEQYF. The sequenced DNA: TGCGCCAGCAGCCAACCTAGCGGGAGAGGATACGAGCAGTACTTC.